This T cell receptor (beta chain) is drawn from a study of a mutant IDH1 vaccine in newly diagnosed glioma. At the level of the study: Eight vaccinations went to patients in weeks 1, 3, 5, 7, 11, 15, 19, 23. Patients got radiotherapy, temozolomide, or both beforehand, and most got both.

The time point was: week 5, during vaccination. All doses held 300 ug of mutant IDH1 20-mer peptide, with topical imiquimod. The donor cohort comprised cases of new WHO grade 3 or 4 IDH1-mutant, ATRX-lost astrocytoma. The repertoire was sequenced with immunoSEQ multiplex PCR; TCRdb's copy has only in-frame clones and lacks some. Among around 29,000 clones, about nine tenths were seen once, and the ten largest hold around 3.5%. CDR3 length: 14 amino acids. The V end was cut by 5 bases, the J end by 2 bases, with 11 bases between. The germline CDR1 and CDR2 sequences are MNHEY and SMNVEV (reference sequence). On this clone: Its target is not known.

This receptor was taken from a woman aged 40 to 50 with glioma. Some clones in this sample may be carry-over from other donors' samples. The sample was peripheral blood mononuclear cells (PBMCs), taken from a glioma patient whose treatment included an IDH1 peptide vaccine. This chain connects TRBV27 to TRBJ2-3, with D unresolved. The CDR3 here is CASSGGPHTDTQYF. CDR3 in DNA: TGTGCCAGCAGTGGCGGCCCCCACACAGATACGCAGTATTTT.